This T cell receptor beta chain was recovered during a study of blood T cell repertoires in COVID-19. The repertoire was sequenced with immunoSEQ multiplex PCR; TCRdb's copy has only in-frame clones and lacks some. The table shows 150,000 to 200,000 clones, with roughly nine tenths occurring only once. Germline CDR1 reads MNHEY; CDR2 reads SVGAGI. This CDR3 comprises 13 residues. The V end lost 10 bases, the J end lost 7 bases, and 19 bases lay between the germline ends. The specimen was peripheral blood. This chain joins TRBV6-5 and TRBJ1-2; D may be TRBD1 (5 bases). This clonotype originated in a man between 18 and 29 years old who had recovered from COVID-19. CDR3 nucleotides: TGTGCCACCCTGACAGCTCATATTGGTGGCTACACCTTC. Translation: CATLTAHIGGYTF.